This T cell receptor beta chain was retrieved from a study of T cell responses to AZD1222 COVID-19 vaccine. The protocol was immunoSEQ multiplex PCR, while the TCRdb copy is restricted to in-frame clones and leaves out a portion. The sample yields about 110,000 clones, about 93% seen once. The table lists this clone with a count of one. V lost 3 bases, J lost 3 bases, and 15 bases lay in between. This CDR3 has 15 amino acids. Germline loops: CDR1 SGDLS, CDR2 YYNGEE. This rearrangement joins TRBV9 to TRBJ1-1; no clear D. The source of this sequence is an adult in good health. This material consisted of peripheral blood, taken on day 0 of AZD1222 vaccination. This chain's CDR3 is CASSARTTKDTEAFF. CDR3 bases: TGTGCCAGCAGCGCCCGGACGACTAAGGACACTGAAGCTTTCTTT.